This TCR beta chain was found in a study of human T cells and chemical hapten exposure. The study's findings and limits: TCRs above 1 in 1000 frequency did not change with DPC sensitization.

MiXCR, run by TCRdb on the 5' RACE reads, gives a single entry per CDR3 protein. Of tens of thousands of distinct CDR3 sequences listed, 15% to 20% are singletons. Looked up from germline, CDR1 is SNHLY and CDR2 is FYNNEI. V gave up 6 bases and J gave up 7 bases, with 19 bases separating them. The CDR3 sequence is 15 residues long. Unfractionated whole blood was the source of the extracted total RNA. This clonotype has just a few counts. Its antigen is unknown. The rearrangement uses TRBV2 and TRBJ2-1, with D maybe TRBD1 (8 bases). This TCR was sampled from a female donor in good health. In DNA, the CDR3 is TGTGCCAGCAGGGGATCTGGACAGGGAGGGAATGAGCAGTTCTTC. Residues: CASRGSGQGGNEQFF.